This T cell receptor (beta chain) was observed in a study of blood T cell repertoires in COVID-19. The germline V gene encodes CDR1 SGHRS and CDR2 YFSETQ. The CDR3 length is 14 residues. V lost 2 bases, J lost 1 base, and 6 bases lay in between. Data came from immunoSEQ multiplex PCR; TCRdb stores just in-frame clones and leaves some out. Of 400,000 or so clones listed, around 90% are singletons. Material for sequencing was peripheral blood. This clonotype was sampled from a human donor in a cohort sampled during active COVID-19. This sequence joins TRBV5-1 and TRBJ1-4; a weak D match, TRBD1 (5 bases). The CDR3, as DNA: TGCGCCAGCAGCTTCGGGGGAACTAATGAAAAACTGTTTTTT. This encodes CASSFGGTNEKLFF.